This T cell receptor (beta chain) is from a study of cytomegalovirus exposure and HLA in healthy donors. The germline V gene encodes CDR1 LNHNV and CDR2 YYDKDF (reference sequence). The CDR3 covers 13 residues. Trimming shortened V by 8 bases and J by 6 bases, and 14 bases separated the two germline ends. Study-level points and caveats: Because they were indistinguishable, some V segments, including TRBV6-2 and TRBV6-3, were excluded. In a later analysis, TCR association rates varied by HLA locus: DRB1 most, HLA-C fewest.

Primers for the PCR totalled 60 Vbeta and 13 Jbeta. The protocol was immunoSEQ multiplex PCR, while the TCRdb copy is restricted to in-frame clones and leaves out a portion. Of about 180,000 clones listed, roughly 84% are singletons. Turning to this clone: What it binds is unknown.

The clonotype originates from a man aged 25-45 years in good health and CMV-seronegative. Sequencing was done on a sample of PBMCs. The rearrangement joins TRBV15 to TRBJ1-3; the D gene is possibly TRBD1 (5 bases). The CDR3 protein is CATGAAGPNTIYF. The CDR3 DNA reads TGTGCCACCGGGGCCGCAGGCCCAAACACCATATATTTT. Full variable domain (missing parts from reference TRBV15 and TRBJ1-3): DAMVIQNPRYQVTQFGKPVTLSCSQTLNHNVMYWYQQKSSQAPKLLFHYYDKDFNNEADTPDNFQSRRPNTSFCFLDIRSPGLGDTAMYLCATGAAGPNTIYFGEGSWLTVV.